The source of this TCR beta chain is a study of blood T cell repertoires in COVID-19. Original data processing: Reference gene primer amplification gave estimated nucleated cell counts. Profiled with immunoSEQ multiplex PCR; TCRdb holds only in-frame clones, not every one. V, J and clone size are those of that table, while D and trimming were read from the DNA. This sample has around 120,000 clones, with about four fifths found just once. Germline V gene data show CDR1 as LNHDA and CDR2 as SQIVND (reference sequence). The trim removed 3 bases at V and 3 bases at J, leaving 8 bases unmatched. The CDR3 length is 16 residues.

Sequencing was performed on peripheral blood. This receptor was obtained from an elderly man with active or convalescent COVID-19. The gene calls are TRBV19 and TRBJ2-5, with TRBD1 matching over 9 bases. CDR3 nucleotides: TGTGCCAGTAGTATCGGGGGGACAGGGTTAGAAGAGACCCAGTACTTC. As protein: CASSIGGTGLEETQYF.